This T cell receptor (beta chain) comes out of a study of cytomegalovirus exposure and HLA in healthy donors. In the study overall: Out of 150 million to 200 million T cells, an earlier analysis found around 120 million unique TCR beta sequences in total.

With 5 bases removed from V and 0 bases from J, the gap between germline ends came to 17 bases. Germline CDR1 and CDR2: SGHVS and FQNEAQ. This CDR3 region has 16 residues. The primer mix had 60 Vbeta and 13 Jbeta primers. The repertoire was sequenced with immunoSEQ multiplex PCR; TCRdb's copy has only in-frame clones and lacks some. This table holds about 130,000 clones, around 82% found once. The study's findings and limits: Around 18,000 TCR beta sequences were associated with HLA alleles at 0.05 false discovery rate in a later analysis. Cytomegalovirus status was reportedly diagnosed by the classifier with high sensitivity and specificity.

This clone was found once. Its target is not known. The chain recombines TRBV7-8 with TRBJ2-7; D gene unclear. The sequence came from a female donor in good health and CMV-seronegative. The specimen sequenced was PBMCs. The CDR3 nucleotides are TGTGCCAGCAGCCTAGTCCGGCCAGGATACTCCTACGAGCAGTACTTC. Amino acids: CASSLVRPGYSYEQYF.